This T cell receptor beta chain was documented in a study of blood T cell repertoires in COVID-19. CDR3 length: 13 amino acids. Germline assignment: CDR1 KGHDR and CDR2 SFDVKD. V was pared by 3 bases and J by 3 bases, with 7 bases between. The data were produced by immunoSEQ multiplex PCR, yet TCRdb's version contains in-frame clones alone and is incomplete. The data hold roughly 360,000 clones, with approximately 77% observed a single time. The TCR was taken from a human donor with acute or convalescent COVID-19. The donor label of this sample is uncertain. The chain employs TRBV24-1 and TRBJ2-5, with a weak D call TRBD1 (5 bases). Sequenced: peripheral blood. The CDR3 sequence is CATSDVTEETQYF. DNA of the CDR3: TGTGCCACCAGTGATGTGACAGAAGAGACCCAGTACTTC.